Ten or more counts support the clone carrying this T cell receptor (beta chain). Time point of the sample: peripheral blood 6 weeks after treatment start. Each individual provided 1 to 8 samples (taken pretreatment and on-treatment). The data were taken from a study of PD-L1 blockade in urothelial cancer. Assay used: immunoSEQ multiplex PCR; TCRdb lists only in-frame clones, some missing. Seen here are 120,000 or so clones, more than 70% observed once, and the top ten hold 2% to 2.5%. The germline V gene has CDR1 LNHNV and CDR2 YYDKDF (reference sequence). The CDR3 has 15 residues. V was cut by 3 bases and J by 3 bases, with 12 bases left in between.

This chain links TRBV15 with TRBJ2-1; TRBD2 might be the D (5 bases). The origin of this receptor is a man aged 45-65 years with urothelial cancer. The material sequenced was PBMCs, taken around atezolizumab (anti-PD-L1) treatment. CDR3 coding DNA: TGTGCCACCAGCAGGGGCGCACTAGACTACAATGAGCAGTTCTTC. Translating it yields CATSRGALDYNEQFF.